Listed below are T cell receptor beta chains from one sample, sequenced in a study of T cells in Graves' hyperthyroidism and ophthalmopathy. TCRdb redid the calling of the multiplex PCR reads with MiXCR, one entry per CDR3 protein. The data contain approximately 400,000 distinct CDR3 sequences, 15% to 18% of them singletons. Input material: blood. The receptor source for this set is a woman aged 18 to 35 with Graves' hyperthyroidism that later progressed to Graves' ophthalmopathy. Both conserved end residues are part of each CDR3. D genes are given only for firm matches. Not every row has a clone size; where given, it reads once, few, many or a size class.

size: -; V: TRBV20-1; J: TRBJ2-7; D: -; length: 15; CDR3: CSASKPGLLPYEQYF; DNA: TGCAGTGCTAGCAAGCCGGGACTCCTTCCTTACGAGCAGTACTTC
size: many; V: TRBV12-3/TRBV12-4; J: TRBJ1-6; D: -; length: 15; CDR3: CASSLGTVRSSPLHF; DNA: TGTGCCAGCAGTTTAGGGACAGTAAGGAGTTCACCCCTCCACTTT
size: once; V: TRBV6-1; J: TRBJ2-6; D: -; length: 19; CDR3: CASSEACTGPTLRANVLTF; DNA: TGTGCCAGCAGTGAAGCGTGTACAGGGCCCACTCTTCGGGCCAACGTCCTGACTTTC
size: -; V: TRBV5-1; J: TRBJ2-6; D: -; length: 16; CDR3: CASSSRGAPGANVLTF; DNA: TGCGCCAGCAGCTCCCGGGGGGCGCCTGGGGCCAACGTCCTGACTTTC
size: many; V: TRBV28; J: TRBJ2-7; D: -; length: 12; CDR3: CASSLGEDEQYF; DNA: TGTGCCAGCAGCCTAGGGGAGGACGAGCAGTACTTC
size: many; V: TRBV7-3; J: TRBJ2-1; D: -; length: 15; CDR3: CASSLDSTPYNEQFF; DNA: TGTGCCAGCAGCTTAGATTCCACCCCCTACAATGAGCAGTTCTTC
size: -; V: TRBV6-2/TRBV6-3; J: TRBJ2-7; D: -; length: 16; CDR3: CASSYSRQLSATEQYF; DNA: TGTGCCAGCAGTTACTCAAGGCAACTGTCCGCTACCGAGCAGTACTTC
size: -; V: TRBV5-1; J: TRBJ1-3; D: -; length: 15; CDR3: CASSPSGTPGNTIYF; DNA: TGCGCCAGCAGCCCGTCCGGGACACCCGGAAACACCATATATTTT
size: few; V: TRBV27; J: TRBJ2-6; D: -; length: 16; CDR3: CASSLAGAGGANVLTF; DNA: TGTGCCAGCAGTTTAGCGGGGGCGGGGGGGGCCAACGTCCTGACTTTC
size: -; V: TRBV5-1; J: TRBJ2-5; D: TRBD2; length: 15; CDR3: CASSWGGSFQEAQYF; DNA: TGCGCCAGCAGCTGGGGCGGGAGCTTCCAAGAGGCCCAGTACTTC
size: many; V: TRBV3-1; J: TRBJ2-7; D: TRBD2; length: 18; CDR3: CASSQEASGRSSSYEQYF; DNA: TGTGCCAGCAGCCAAGAGGCTAGCGGGAGGTCAAGCTCCTACGAGCAGTACTTC
size: many; V: TRBV30; J: TRBJ2-7; D: TRBD1; length: 13; CDR3: CAWNRGLSYEQYF; DNA: TGTGCCTGGAACAGGGGGCTAAGCTACGAGCAGTACTTC
size: many; V: TRBV18; J: TRBJ2-1; D: TRBD2; length: 16; CDR3: CASSLGTSGSRNEQFF; DNA: TGTGCCAGCTCCCTCGGGACTAGCGGGAGTCGGAATGAGCAGTTCTTC
size: many; V: TRBV28; J: TRBJ2-5; D: -; length: 14; CDR3: CASSSPRVQETQYF; DNA: TGTGCCAGCAGTTCCCCCAGGGTCCAAGAGACCCAGTACTTC
size: many; V: TRBV3-1; J: TRBJ2-7; D: TRBD2; length: 18; CDR3: CASSQDFTSGRSINEQYF; DNA: TGTGCCAGCAGCCAAGATTTTACTAGCGGGAGAAGTATAAACGAGCAGTACTTC
size: many; V: TRBV29-1; J: TRBJ1-2; D: TRBD1; length: 13; CDR3: CSVSGGVDYGYTF; DNA: TGCAGCGTTTCAGGGGGCGTCGACTATGGCTACACCTTC
size: many; V: TRBV6-1; J: TRBJ2-5; D: -; length: 12; CDR3: CASRGGRETQYF; DNA: TGTGCCAGCAGAGGGGGTCGGGAGACCCAGTACTTC
size: many; V: TRBV27; J: TRBJ2-5; D: TRBD2; length: 17; CDR3: CASRRGGGGRSQETQYF; DNA: TGTGCCAGCAGGCGCGGCGGCGGGGGGCGAAGTCAAGAGACCCAGTACTTC
size: -; V: TRBV4-3; J: TRBJ2-1; D: -; length: 16; CDR3: CASSQTVEGRYNEQFF; DNA: TGCGCCAGCAGCCAAACCGTAGAGGGGCGATACAATGAGCAGTTCTTC